These 29 T cell receptor beta chains originate from one sample sequenced in a study of blood T cell repertoires in COVID-19. Assay used: immunoSEQ multiplex PCR; TCRdb lists only in-frame clones, some missing. The sample lists 25,000 to 40,000 clones; 88% were seen once. Sample: peripheral blood. Receptors were obtained from a human donor with active COVID-19. The donor label of this sample is uncertain.

The chain couples TRBV7-3 to TRBJ2-3; 7 bases are a match to TRBD2. The V gene end was trimmed by 4 bases and the J gene end by 2 bases; junction bases not matched to a gene: 3. CDR3 length equals 14 residues. The germline V gene has CDR1 SGHTA and CDR2 FQGTGA. CDR3: CASSSGLVTDTQYF. The CDR3 bases are TGTGCCAGCAGCTCAGGACTAGTCACAGATACGCAGTATTTT.

This clone showed up just a few times. The gene calls are TRBV7-2 and TRBJ2-7; D gene unclear. The V gene lost 2 bases and the J gene lost 1 base, with 12 bases spanning the gap. The CDR3 consists of 15 residues. CDR1 SGHTA and CDR2 FQGNSA come from the germline V gene. Here the CDR3 DNA reads TGTGCCAGCAGCTTATCGACTGGCAATTCCTACGAGCAGTACTTC. This codes for CASSLSTGNSYEQYF.

The table lists this clone with a few counts. The V call is TRBV5-4, the J call TRBJ2-7, with D perhaps matching TRBD2 (5 bases). In germline, CDR1 is SGHNT, CDR2 YYREEE (reference sequence). The CDR3 is 13 residues long. V lost 1 base, J lost 3 bases, and 8 bases lay in between. CDR3 protein: CASSLFGNYEQYF. The DNA for the CDR3 is TGTGCCAGCAGCTTGTTCGGGAACTACGAGCAGTACTTC.

The chain uses TRBV6-5 and TRBJ2-3; perhaps TRBD1 as D (6 bases). The ends were cut back, 6 bases at V and 0 bases at J, with 13 bases in the middle. CDR1 is MNHEY and CDR2 is SVGAGI in the germline V gene. This CDR3 has 15 residues. CDR3 residues: CASRRTASSTDTQYF. The CDR3 coding sequence is TGTGCCAGCAGGCGGACAGCCTCTAGCACAGATACGCAGTATTTT.

This clone has only a few counts. This chain connects TRBV11-2 to TRBJ1-2, with no clear D. Germline V gene data show CDR1 as SGHAT and CDR2 as FQNNGV. V shed 0 bases and J shed 4 bases, with 9 bases lying between them. This CDR3 is 14 amino acids long. The CDR3: CASSLESRFYGYTF. For the CDR3, the DNA is TGTGCCAGCAGCTTAGAATCCAGGTTCTATGGCTACACCTTC. Variable domain in full (rest from reference TRBV11-2 and TRBJ1-2): EAGVAQSPRYKIIEKRQSVAFWCNPISGHATLYWYQQILGQGPKLLIQFQNNGVVDDSQLPKDRFSAERLKGVDSTLKIQPAKLEDSAVYLCASSLESRFYGYTFGSGTRLTVV.

This sequence joins TRBV7-8 and TRBJ1-1; weak D call: TRBD1 (5 bases). Germline CDR1 is SGHVS and CDR2 is FQNEAQ. The V end was cut by 1 base, the J end by 6 bases, with 12 bases between. The CDR3 length is 14 residues. The CDR3 is CASSLGEGRAEAFF. The CDR3 nucleotides are TGTGCCAGCAGCTTAGGGGAAGGCAGGGCTGAAGCTTTCTTT.

J is TRBJ2-5 and V is TRBV24-1; 7 positions match TRBD1. The DNA end lines up better with TRBJ2-7; the J call may be wrong. In germline, CDR1 is KGHDR, CDR2 SFDVKD. The CDR3 extends over 15 amino acids. The CDR3 region has the DNA TGTGCCACCAGTGCTCGATCAGGGGGTGCCTACGAGCAGTACTTC. It specifies CATSARSGGAYEQYF.

In this sample, this clone turned up a few times. The DNA of the CDR3 is TGTGCCAGCAGCCGCGACAGTCGTTACTACAATGAGCAGTTCTTC. Its protein product is CASSRDSRYYNEQFF. The chain has TRBV5-6 and TRBJ2-1, with D possibly TRBD1 on 5 matching bases. The CDR3 has 15 amino acids. Deletions cut 4 bases from V and 3 bases from J, with 14 bases between. The V gene's germline CDR1 is SGHDT and CDR2 YYEEEE.

This chain uses TRBV4-1 with TRBJ2-5; the D is unclear. V gave up 0 bases and J gave up 9 bases, with 14 bases separating them. Germline CDR1 and CDR2: MGHRA and YSYEKL. The CDR3 covers 14 residues. The CDR3 DNA reads TGCGCCAGCAGCCAAGAGCCTAGTCAACGCGCCCAGTACTTC. This codes for CASSQEPSQRAQYF.

This sequence joins TRBV11-3 and TRBJ2-2, with D unresolved. The CDR3 has 12 residues. Germline V lookup: CDR1 SGHNT, CDR2 YENEEA. V gave up 5 bases and J gave up 7 bases, with 8 bases separating them. CDR3 bases: TGTGCCAGCAGCCCAGAAAACGGGGAGCTGTTTTTT. Residues: CASSPENGELFF.

V is TRBV11-3 and J is TRBJ1-6, with no clear D. The CDR3 totals 13 residues. Trimming pared 3 bases from V and 7 bases from J, leaving 7 bases between. CDR1 and CDR2 (germline): SGHNT, YENEEA. DNA of the CDR3: TGTGCCAGCAGCTTGCGGCCAAATTCACCCCTCCACTTT. Translating it yields CASSLRPNSPLHF. Combining the CDR3 with reference TRBV11-3 and TRBJ1-6 gives the whole variable domain EAGVVQSPRYKIIEKKQPVAFWCNPISGHNTLYWYLQNLGQGPELLIRYENEEAVDDSQLPKDRFSAERLKGVDSTLKIQPAELGDSAVYLCASSLRPNSPLHFGNGTRLTVT.

The chain uses TRBV2 and TRBJ1-2; no reliable D call. Germline loops: CDR1 SNHLY, CDR2 FYNNEI. V gave up 8 bases and J gave up 4 bases, with 11 bases separating them. This CDR3 has 12 amino acids. The DNA of the CDR3 is TGTGCCAGCCGAACCGACTTCTATGGCTACACCTTC. It translates to CASRTDFYGYTF.

In DNA form, the CDR3 reads TGTGCCAGCAGCTCACTAAAGCGGGGGAACCATGGTGGCACAGATACGCAGTATTTT. Protein sequence: CASSSLKRGNHGGTDTQYF. The chain uses TRBV12-1 and TRBJ2-3; the D call of TRBD2 is as the table states it, not checked on the DNA. TRBV12-1 is a documented pseudogene. The CDR3 length is 19 residues.

The count of this clone is one. V and J are TRBV7-2 and TRBJ1-2, with D unclear. The CDR3 contains 14 residues. Germline V gives CDR1 SGHTA, CDR2 FQGNSA. V lost 0 bases, J lost 8 bases, and 13 bases lay in between. CDR3 sequence (DNA): TGTGCCAGCAGCTTAGCCTGGACCTCGGGGGGCTACACCTTC. It yields the protein CASSLAWTSGGYTF.

The V call is TRBV5-3, the J call TRBJ1-5, with D possibly matching TRBD1 (5 bases). TRBV5-3 is an ORF, and what it does is uncertain. The germline V and J ends were trimmed by 0 bases and 4 bases, with 17 bases remaining between them. CDR3 length: 17 amino acids. The chain's CDR3 is CARSLALDRKKNQPQHF. The CDR3 DNA is TGTGCCAGAAGCTTGGCCCTTGACAGAAAAAAAAATCAGCCCCAGCATTTT.

This clone appeared a few times. The J gene is TRBJ1-4, the V gene TRBV14; D not certain. V gave up 3 bases and J gave up 8 bases, with 13 bases separating them. This CDR3 spans 14 amino acids. The V gene's germline CDR1 is SGHDN and CDR2 FVKESK. The CDR3 nucleotides read TGTGCCAGCAGCCACTTACCCCCGAGGGAAAAACTGTTTTTT. Translating gives CASSHLPPREKLFF.

The genes are TRBV29-1 and TRBJ1-2; D is ambiguous. V was clipped by 6 bases and J by 4 bases, with 6 bases between them. The length of the CDR3 is 10 residues. Germline V gives CDR1 SQVTM, CDR2 ANQGSEA. CDR3 sequence: CSVAGYGYTF. In nucleotides, the CDR3 is TGCAGCGTGGCGGGCTATGGCTACACCTTC.

The rearrangement links TRBV5-1 to TRBJ2-3; tentative D call: TRBD2 (7 bases). From germline, CDR1 is SGHRS and CDR2 YFSETQ. The V end was cut by 0 bases, the J end by 5 bases, with 13 bases between. CDR3 length equals 15 residues. In nucleotides, the CDR3 is TGCGCCAGCAGCTTGGGGCGCGGGGGCGGAGATACGCAGTATTTT. Encoded protein: CASSLGRGGGDTQYF.

This clone was seen a single time. The chain links TRBV18 to TRBJ1-1; D not certain. Trimming left V 5 bases short and J 6 bases short, with 13 bases between. In germline, CDR1 is KGHSH, CDR2 LQKENI. The CDR3 length is 13 residues. This CDR3 reads CASSVRIEAEAFF. The CDR3 DNA reads TGTGCCAGCTCAGTCCGAATCGAGGCTGAAGCTTTCTTT.

The rearrangement links TRBV5-1 to TRBJ2-7; 11 bases match TRBD1. The CDR3 length is 15 residues. Germline CDR1 and CDR2: SGHRS and YFSETQ. With 1 base clipped from V and 3 bases from J, the junction kept 3 bases outside the gene matches. In DNA form, the CDR3 reads TGCGCCAGCAGCTTGAGTGGGACAGGGGGCTACGAGCAGTACTTC. This translates into CASSLSGTGGYEQYF.

The rearrangement joins TRBV7-2 to TRBJ2-5; 8 bases are a match to TRBD2. The V gene end was trimmed by 3 bases and the J gene end by 5 bases; junction bases not matched to a gene: 8. CDR1 is SGHTA and CDR2 is FQGNSA in the germline V gene. This CDR3 region has 15 residues. The CDR3 spells CASSFQRGGSETQYF. CDR3 DNA sequence: TGTGCCAGCAGCTTTCAACGGGGGGGCTCCGAGACCCAGTACTTC.

The CDR3: CASSLDTSYEQYF. The CDR3 nucleotides read TGTGCCAGCAGCTTGGACACAAGTTACGAGCAGTACTTC. The V and J genes are TRBV5-6 and TRBJ2-7; D not resolved. The CDR3 has 13 residues. The germline CDR1 and CDR2 sequences are SGHDT and YYEEEE. The V and J ends lost 0 bases and 4 bases respectively, with 8 bases between them.

The chain is built from TRBV7-3 and TRBJ2-2; D gene unclear. Trimming removed 2 bases at V and 5 bases at J, with 9 bases between. Germline V gene lookup returns CDR1 SGHTA and CDR2 FQGTGA. This CDR3 has 14 amino acids. In DNA form, the CDR3 reads TGTGCCAGCAGCTTAGAGCCCCTAACCGGGGAGCTGTTTTTT. Its protein product is CASSLEPLTGELFF.

This clone was found a few times. This chain uses TRBV7-3 with TRBJ1-5; no reliable D call. V lost 2 bases and J 15 bases, leaving 14 bases between the germline ends. The germline gives CDR1 SGHTA, CDR2 FQGTGA. The CDR3 covers 12 residues. The CDR3 DNA reads TGTGCCAGCAGCTTATTTCTCCGAGGATCGCATTTT. It yields the protein CASSLFLRGSHF.

The chain recombines TRBV25-1 with TRBJ1-4; D ambiguous. The CDR3 is 16 amino acids. V lost 2 bases and J 0 bases, leaving 10 bases between the germline ends. Germline V gene data show CDR1 as MGHDK and CDR2 as SYGVNS. The CDR3 protein is CASSEDRAATNEKLFF. The CDR3 DNA sequence: TGTGCCAGCAGTGAAGATAGAGCTGCAACTAATGAAAAACTGTTTTTT.

The rearrangement joins TRBV2 to TRBJ1-2, with D perhaps TRBD1 (5 bases). Germline V gene sequence: CDR1 SNHLY, CDR2 FYNNEI. Trimming pared 7 bases from V and 7 bases from J, leaving 16 bases between. The CDR3 is 13 residues long. CDR3 residues: CASTYYGGSGYTF. In DNA form, the CDR3 reads TGTGCCAGCACCTATTACGGGGGAAGTGGCTACACCTTC.

This clone appeared a few times. This specimen includes other DNA sequences encoding the same CDR3. The chain has TRBV7-9 and TRBJ1-6; 8 bases agree with TRBD1. Germline V CDR1 and CDR2: SEHNR, FQNEAQ (reference sequence). The CDR3 runs to 16 residues. J was trimmed by 4 bases and V by 1 base; bases with no gene match: 3. CDR3 DNA sequence: TGTGCCAGCAGCTTAGGACAGGGGTTTTATAATTCACCCCTCCACTTT. It codes for CASSLGQGFYNSPLHF.

The chain has TRBV7-9 and TRBJ2-1, with TRBD2 matching over 12 bases. Germline V gene lookup returns CDR1 SEHNR and CDR2 FQNEAQ (reference sequence). The length of the CDR3 is 15 residues. V shed 6 bases, J shed 4 bases, and the junction held 4 bases outside the gene matches. The CDR3 loop is CASSWTSGVYNEQFF. Written as DNA, the CDR3 is TGTGCCAGCAGTTGGACTAGCGGGGTTTACAATGAGCAGTTCTTC.

This clone has just one count. The rearrangement links TRBV6-2 or TRBV6-3 to TRBJ2-4, with D perhaps TRBD1 (7 bases). V lost 2 bases, J lost 7 bases, and 15 bases lay in between. The germline V gene has CDR1 MNHEY and CDR2 SVGEGT. CDR3 length equals 15 residues. DNA for the CDR3: TGTGCCAGCAGTTACCAGGGGGGCTCGTTGAACATTCAGTACTTC. It specifies CASSYQGGSLNIQYF.